This record covers a single TCR beta chain. As yet, its antigen is unknown. Sample time point: patch test 3, about 24 weeks after DPC sensitization. Stated treatment: therapeutic diphenylcyclopropenone sensitization with weekly scalp DPC. This specimen comes from a study of human T cells and chemical hapten exposure. As for the study in general: It was small differences in pooled library volume that mainly caused per-sample TCR yields to vary. Study results and caveats: Among expanded TCRs, significantly more large CDR3 similarity clusters formed than among controls.

TCRdb re-called the RACE reads with MiXCR, one entry per CDR3 protein. The sample contains approximately 86,000 distinct CDR3 sequences, 9.5% to 13% of which appear only once. The germline V gene encodes CDR1 SGHRS and CDR2 YFSETQ. The V and J ends lost 4 bases and 1 base respectively, with 14 bases between them. CDR3 length equals 15 residues. The gene calls are TRBV5-1 and TRBJ1-1; D is unresolved. This TCR derives from a woman in her twenties or thirties with alopecia areata. Some clones in this sample may be carry-over from other donors' samples. The material sequenced was whole blood, taken in connection with sensitization to the hapten diphenylcyclopropenone (DPC). DNA for the CDR3: TGCGCCAGCAGCCCGCGCGAGGGCGGGAACACTGAAGCTTTCTTT. Amino acid sequence: CASSPREGGNTEAFF.